The 21 T cell receptor beta chains in this list originate from one sample, sequenced in a study of OX40 agonist ivuxolimab in advanced cancers. Library construction relied on the immunoSEQ multiplex PCR assay. TCRdb re-hosts the immuneACCESS table, in-frame sequences only. Its copies lack some clones; in the studies checked, an unresolved V gene accounts for under half of them, and the cause for the rest is not known. The sample table lists around 80,000 clones, roughly 84% of them with a count of one. The ten largest clonotypes hold 6.5% to 8% of the sample. The sequencing here drew on CD4+ or CD8+ T cells sorted from blood, taken in a trial of the OX40 agonist ivuxolimab. The source is an adult with an advanced solid tumor such as melanoma, head and neck, liver or kidney cancer.

The chain employs TRBV28 and TRBJ1-2, with D uncertain. V gave up 2 bases and J gave up 4 bases, with 5 bases separating them. The CDR3 sequence is 12 residues long. The germline gives CDR1 MDHEN, CDR2 SYDVKM. CDR3 loop: CASSLGSYGYTF. CDR3 nucleotides: TGTGCCAGCAGTTTAGGATCCTATGGCTACACCTTC.

J is TRBJ1-3 and V is TRBV12-2. TRBV12-2 is shown as a pseudogene. CDR3 length: 16 residues. The CDR3 region is CASRLLGIPSGNTIYF. The CDR3 nucleotides are TGTGCAAGTCGCCTATTAGGGATCCCCTCTGGAAACACCATATATTTT.

This chain uses TRBV19 with TRBJ2-7; tentative D call: TRBD2 (6 bases). This CDR3 has 16 residues. CDR1 is LNHDA and CDR2 is SQIVND in the germline V gene (reference sequence). V lost 3 bases and J lost 4, with 19 bases in between. The CDR3 coding sequence is TGTGCCAGTAGTATGGGGCGGGGAGGAAGTTCATACGAGCAGTACTTC. The encoded protein is CASSMGRGGSSYEQYF.

J is TRBJ2-2 and V is TRBV9; D remains unclear. The CDR3 is 17 residues long. With 1 base removed from V and 4 bases from J, the gap between germline ends came to 17 bases. Per germline, CDR1 SGDLS and CDR2 YYNGEE. Here the CDR3 DNA reads TGTGCCAGCAGCGTATCCCTCCCCGGGTCTAGCACCGGGGAGCTGTTTTTT. It encodes CASSVSLPGSSTGELFF.

The rearrangement joins TRBV2 to TRBJ2-3, with TRBD2 matching 7 bases. This CDR3 is 11 amino acids long. CDR1 is SNHLY, CDR2 FYNNEI, per germline. J gave up 9 bases and V 8 bases, and 5 bases lay outside the gene matches. CDR3 nucleotide sequence: TGTGCCAGCTATAGGGGAGGGACGCAGTATTTT. Translation: CASYRGGTQYF.

The CDR3, as DNA: TGTGCCAGTAGTATTTTTGCTTCGGGGAGTCAGCCCCAGCATTTT. Its translation: CASSIFASGSQPQHF. The V call is TRBV19, the J call TRBJ1-5; D call uncertain. V lost 3 bases and J 6 bases, leaving 15 bases between the germline ends. The CDR3 consists of 15 residues. Per the germline V gene, CDR1 is LNHDA and CDR2 is SQIVND (reference sequence).

The J gene is TRBJ1-2, the V gene TRBV29-1, with 9 bases that match TRBD1. V lost 6 bases to trimming and J lost 4 bases; unmatched junction nucleotides: 3. CDR1 is SQVTM, CDR2 ANQGSEA, per germline. The CDR3 consists of 12 residues. The CDR3 reads CSVGTGIYGYTF. Here the CDR3 DNA reads TGCAGCGTGGGGACAGGGATCTATGGCTACACCTTC.

This sequence joins TRBV18 and TRBJ2-7, with TRBD1 matching over 10 bases. The junction had 8 bases not matched to a gene; V was cut back by 2 bases and J by 1 base. This CDR3 has 17 amino acids. The germline CDR1 and CDR2 sequences are KGHSH and LQKENI. The CDR3 loop is CASSPMGTGDGSYEQYF. For the CDR3, the DNA is TGTGCCAGCTCACCAATGGGGACAGGGGATGGGTCCTACGAGCAGTACTTC.

The chain is built from TRBV27 and TRBJ1-1; a possible D gene is TRBD1 (5 bases). CDR3 length: 16 amino acids. The germline V gene has CDR1 MNHEY and CDR2 SMNVEV (reference sequence). Trimming removed 3 bases from V and 4 bases from J, with 18 bases in between. CDR3 nucleotide sequence: TGTGCCAGCAGTTTTAGGAACTTTTGGGGGGGCACTGAAGCTTTCTTT. This translates into CASSFRNFWGGTEAFF.

The chain couples TRBV6-5 to TRBJ2-3; 10 bases agree with TRBD2. Germline CDR1 and CDR2: MNHEY and SVGAGI. The CDR3 extends over 14 amino acids. CDR3 bases: TGTGCATCACGGCTAGCGGGGGGCACAGATACGCAGTATTTT. It translates to CASRLAGGTDTQYF.

The chain joins TRBV19 to TRBJ1-4; D not resolved. The CDR3 contains 14 residues. Germline CDR1 and CDR2: LNHDA and SQIVND (reference sequence). Trimming cost V 6 bases and J 5 bases, with 13 bases left between them. In DNA, the CDR3 is TGTGCCAGTAGAGGAAGGGCGGGCAATGAAAAACTGTTTTTT. It is translated as CASRGRAGNEKLFF.

V is TRBV7-9 and J is TRBJ2-6, with TRBD2 matching 7 bases. Looked up from germline, CDR1 is SEHNR and CDR2 is FQNEAQ (reference sequence). The CDR3 loop spans 17 amino acids. With 0 bases clipped from V and 12 bases from J, the junction kept 14 bases outside the gene matches. Here the CDR3 reads CASSLAGSQAGVGVLTF. The CDR3 coding sequence is TGTGCCAGCAGCTTAGCAGGGTCGCAGGCGGGGGTTGGCGTCCTGACTTTC. Looking up the rest from reference TRBV7-9 and TRBJ2-6 gives the full variable domain: DTGVSQNPRHKITKRGQNVTFRCDPISEHNRLYWYRQTLGQGPEFLTYFQNEAQLEKSRLLSDRFSAERPKGSFSTLEIQRTEQGDSAMYLCASSLAGSQAGVGVLTFGAGSRLTVL.

This clone has only a few counts. The chain is built from TRBV30 and TRBJ1-1; D is perhaps TRBD1 (6 bases). The CDR3 has 10 residues. The V end was cut by 7 bases, the J end by 8 bases, with 11 bases between. The germline gives CDR1 GTSNPN, CDR2 SVGIG (reference sequence). CDR3 region: CASMRGEAFF. CDR3 DNA: TGTGCCTCTATGAGGGGGGAAGCTTTCTTT.

As concerns this clone: The junction differs from germline at one of its ends, possibly a read error. This chain links TRBV7-7 with TRBJ2-1; 13 bases align to TRBD2. There are 16 residues in the CDR3. Germline V CDR1 and CDR2: SSHAT, FNYEAQ (reference sequence). CDR3 loop: CASSIGLAGAYNEQFF. In DNA, the CDR3 is TGTGCTAGCAGCATCGGACTAGCGGGAGCCTACAATGAGCAGTTCTTC.

J is TRBJ1-1 and V is TRBV5-1, with a weak D call TRBD1 (6 bases). The CDR3 extends over 16 amino acids. Germline-derived CDR1 and CDR2 are SGHRS and YFSETQ. Trimming left V 5 bases short and J 1 base short, with 18 bases between. The CDR3 sequence: CASRKGQSDGNTEAFF. CDR3 DNA: TGCGCCAGCAGGAAAGGACAGTCGGACGGGAACACTGAAGCTTTCTTT.

The chain combines TRBV7-2 with TRBJ2-5; the match to TRBD2 covers 7 bases. Trimming at V came to 0 bases and at J to 6 bases, leaving 4 bases not matched to a gene. The CDR3 covers 14 residues. The germline V gene has CDR1 SGHTA and CDR2 FQGNSA. The CDR3: CASSLAGGPKTQYF. In DNA form, the CDR3 reads TGTGCCAGCAGCTTAGCGGGAGGGCCGAAGACCCAGTACTTC.

V usage is TRBV5-6 and J usage is TRBJ2-3, with D possibly TRBD1 on 5 matching bases. The CDR3 loop spans 14 amino acids. Per the germline V gene, CDR1 is SGHDT and CDR2 is YYEEEE. V shed 6 bases and J shed 9 bases, with 20 bases lying between them. Here the CDR3 DNA reads TGTGCCAGCAACGGACACACTGGGTCGAGGACGCAGTATTTT. Encoded protein: CASNGHTGSRTQYF.

V and J are TRBV7-2 and TRBJ2-7, with TRBD1 matching over 9 bases. The CDR3 totals 14 residues. The trim removed 6 bases at V and 0 bases at J, leaving 3 bases unmatched. The V gene's germline CDR1 is SGHTA and CDR2 FQGNSA. This CDR3 is CASSRQGGSYEQYF. CDR3 DNA: TGTGCCAGCAGTCGACAGGGGGGCTCCTACGAGCAGTACTTC.

This chain's CDR3 is CASSVAGVAGGRTDTQYF. The DNA for the CDR3 is TGTGCCAGCAGCGTAGCTGGGGTAGCGGGAGGACGCACAGATACGCAGTATTTT. The rearrangement joins TRBV9 to TRBJ2-3; 10 nucleotides match TRBD2. The germline gives CDR1 SGDLS, CDR2 YYNGEE. J lost 1 base, V lost 0 bases, and 8 bases had no gene match. The CDR3 length is 18 residues.

This clone appeared once. This chain connects TRBV9 to TRBJ1-3, with D unresolved. The CDR3 loop spans 16 amino acids. Trimming cost V 4 bases and J 1 base, with 15 bases left between them. The V gene's germline CDR1 is SGDLS and CDR2 YYNGEE. CDR3: CASSQGLEDSGNTIYF. The CDR3 DNA sequence: TGTGCCAGCAGCCAAGGACTAGAGGATTCTGGAAACACCATATATTTT. The entire variable domain, with the rest obtained from reference TRBV9 and TRBJ1-3, is as follows: DSGVTQTPKHLITATGQRVTLRCSPRSGDLSVYWYQQSLDQGLQFLIQYYNGEERAKGNILERFSAQQFPDLHSELNLSSLELGDSALYFCASSQGLEDSGNTIYFGEGSWLTVV.

In this sample, this clone turned up once. The CDR3 sequence: CATNRGNAGELFF. In DNA, the CDR3 is TGTGCCACCAACAGGGGGAATGCCGGGGAGCTGTTTTTT. The chain employs TRBV6-1 and TRBJ2-2, with 8 bases matching TRBD1. V shed 10 bases, J shed 6 bases, and the junction held 7 bases outside the gene matches. Germline CDR1 MNHNS, CDR2 SASEGT. The CDR3 loop spans 13 amino acids.